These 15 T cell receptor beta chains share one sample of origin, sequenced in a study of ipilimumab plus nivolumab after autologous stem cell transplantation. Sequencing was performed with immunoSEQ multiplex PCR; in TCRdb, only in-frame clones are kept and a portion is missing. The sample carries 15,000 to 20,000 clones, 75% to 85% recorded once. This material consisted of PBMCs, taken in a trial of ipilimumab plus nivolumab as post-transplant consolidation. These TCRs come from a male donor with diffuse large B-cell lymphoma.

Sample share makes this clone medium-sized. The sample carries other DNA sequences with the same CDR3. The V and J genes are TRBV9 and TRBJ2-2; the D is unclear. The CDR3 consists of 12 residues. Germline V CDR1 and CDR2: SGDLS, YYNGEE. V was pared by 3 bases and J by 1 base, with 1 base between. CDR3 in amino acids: CASSGNTGELFF. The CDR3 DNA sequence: TGTGCCAGCAGCGGGAACACCGGGGAGCTGTTTTTT.

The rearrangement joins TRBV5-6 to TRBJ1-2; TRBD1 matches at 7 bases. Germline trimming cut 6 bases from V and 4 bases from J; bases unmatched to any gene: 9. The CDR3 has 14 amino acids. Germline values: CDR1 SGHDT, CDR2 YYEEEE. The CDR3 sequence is CASNPTGWGYGYTF. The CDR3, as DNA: TGTGCCAGCAACCCGACAGGGTGGGGCTATGGCTACACCTTC.

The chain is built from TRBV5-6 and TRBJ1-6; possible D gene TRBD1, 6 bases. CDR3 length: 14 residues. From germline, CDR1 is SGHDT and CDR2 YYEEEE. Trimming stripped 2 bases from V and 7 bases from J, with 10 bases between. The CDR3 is CASSFQQGNSPLHF. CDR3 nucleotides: TGTGCCAGCAGCTTTCAACAGGGAAATTCACCCCTCCACTTT.

CDR3 coding DNA: TGTGCTAGTGGTTGGCGACCATGGGGGGCTCTTAGGTCTACCGGGGAGCTGTTTTTT. Translation: CASGWRPWGALRSTGELFF. The rearrangement links TRBV12-5 to TRBJ2-2; the D gene could be TRBD1 or TRBD2 (6 bases each). The germline V and J ends were trimmed by 4 bases and 5 bases, with 26 bases remaining between them. This CDR3 has 19 amino acids. Germline lookup yields CDR1 LGHNT and CDR2 FRNRAP.

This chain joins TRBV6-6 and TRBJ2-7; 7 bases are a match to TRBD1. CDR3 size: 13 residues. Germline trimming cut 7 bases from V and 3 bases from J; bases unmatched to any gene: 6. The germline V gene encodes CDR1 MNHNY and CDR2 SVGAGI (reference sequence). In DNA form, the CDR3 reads TGTGCCAGCACAAAAGACAGGGACTACGAGCAGTACTTC. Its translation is CASTKDRDYEQYF.

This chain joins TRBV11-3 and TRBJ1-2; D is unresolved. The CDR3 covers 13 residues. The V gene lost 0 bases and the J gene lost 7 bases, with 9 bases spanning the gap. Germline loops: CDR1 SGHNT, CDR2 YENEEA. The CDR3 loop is CASSLEQTGGYTF. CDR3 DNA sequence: TGTGCCAGCAGCTTAGAACAGACGGGTGGCTACACCTTC. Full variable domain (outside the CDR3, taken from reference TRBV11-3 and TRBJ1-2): EAGVVQSPRYKIIEKKQPVAFWCNPISGHNTLYWYLQNLGQGPELLIRYENEEAVDDSQLPKDRFSAERLKGVDSTLKIQPAELGDSAVYLCASSLEQTGGYTFGSGTRLTVV.

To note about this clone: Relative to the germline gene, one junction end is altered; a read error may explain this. CDR3 in amino acids: CASREASGGQGYYGYTF. CDR3 DNA sequence: TGTGCCAGCAGGGAAGCTAGCGGAGGACAGGGGTACTATGGCTACACCTTC. The V and J genes are TRBV2 and TRBJ1-2, with 9 bases lining up with TRBD1. This CDR3 comprises 17 residues. Germline CDR1 reads SNHLY; CDR2 reads FYNNEI. Full variable domain (rest looked up from reference TRBV2 and TRBJ1-2): EPEVTQTPSHQVTQMGQEVILRCVPISNHLYFYWYRQILGQKVEFLVSFYNNEISEKSEIFDDQFSVERPDGSNFTLKIRSTKLEDSAMYFCASREASGGQGYYGYTFGSGTRLTVV.

The CDR3 bases are TGCGCCAGCAGCCCTACCGGACAGAACTATAATTCACCCCTCCACTTT. Amino acid sequence: CASSPTGQNYNSPLHF. The chain recombines TRBV5-1 with TRBJ1-6; possibly TRBD1 for D (6 bases). The V and J ends lost 4 bases and 3 bases respectively, with 14 bases between them. Germline V gene data show CDR1 as SGHRS and CDR2 as YFSETQ. The CDR3 spans 16 residues.

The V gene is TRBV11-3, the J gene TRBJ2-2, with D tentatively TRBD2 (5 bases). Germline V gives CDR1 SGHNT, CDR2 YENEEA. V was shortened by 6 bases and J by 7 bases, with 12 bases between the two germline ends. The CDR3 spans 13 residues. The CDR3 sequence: CASRAASSGELFF. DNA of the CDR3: TGTGCCAGCAGGGCGGCTAGCAGCGGGGAGCTGTTTTTT.

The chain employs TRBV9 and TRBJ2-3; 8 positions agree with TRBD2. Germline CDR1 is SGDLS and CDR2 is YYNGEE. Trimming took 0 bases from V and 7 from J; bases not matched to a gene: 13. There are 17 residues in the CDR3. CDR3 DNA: TGTGCCAGCAGCGTAGATCTAACGGGAGGGCTCGAAAATACGCAGTATTTT. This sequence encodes CASSVDLTGGLENTQYF.

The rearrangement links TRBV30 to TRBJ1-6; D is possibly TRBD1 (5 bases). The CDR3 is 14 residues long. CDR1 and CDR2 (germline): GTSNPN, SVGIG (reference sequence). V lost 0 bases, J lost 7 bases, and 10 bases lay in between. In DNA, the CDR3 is TGTGCCTGGAGTGTGGATACAGGAAATTCACCCCTCCACTTT. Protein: CAWSVDTGNSPLHF.

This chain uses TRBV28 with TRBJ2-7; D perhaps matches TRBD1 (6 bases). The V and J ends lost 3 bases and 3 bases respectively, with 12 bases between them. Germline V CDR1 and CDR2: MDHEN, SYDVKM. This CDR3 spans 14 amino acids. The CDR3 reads CASSLPQGYYEQYF. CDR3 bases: TGTGCCAGCAGTTTGCCACAGGGCTACTACGAGCAGTACTTC.

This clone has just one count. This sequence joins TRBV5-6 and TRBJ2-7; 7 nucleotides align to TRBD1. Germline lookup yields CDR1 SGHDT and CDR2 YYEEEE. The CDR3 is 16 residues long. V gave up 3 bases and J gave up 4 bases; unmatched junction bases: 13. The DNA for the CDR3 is TGTGCCAGCAGCTGGACCCCCCATGACAGGGTATACGAGCAGTACTTC. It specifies CASSWTPHDRVYEQYF.

This CDR3 is CASSSWTSGTDTQYF. CDR3 sequence (DNA): TGCGCCAGCAGCTCCTGGACAAGCGGCACAGATACGCAGTATTTT. V usage is TRBV5-1 and J usage is TRBJ2-3; D may be TRBD1 (5 bases). This CDR3 has 15 residues. V was pared by 3 bases and J by 1 base, with 12 bases between. Germline V gene lookup returns CDR1 SGHRS and CDR2 YFSETQ.

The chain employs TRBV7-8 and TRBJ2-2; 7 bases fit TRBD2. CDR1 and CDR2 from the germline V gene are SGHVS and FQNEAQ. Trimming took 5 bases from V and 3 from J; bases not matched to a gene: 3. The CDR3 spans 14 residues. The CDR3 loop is CASSPGGDTGELFF. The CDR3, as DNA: TGTGCCAGCAGCCCTGGGGGGGACACCGGGGAGCTGTTTTTT.